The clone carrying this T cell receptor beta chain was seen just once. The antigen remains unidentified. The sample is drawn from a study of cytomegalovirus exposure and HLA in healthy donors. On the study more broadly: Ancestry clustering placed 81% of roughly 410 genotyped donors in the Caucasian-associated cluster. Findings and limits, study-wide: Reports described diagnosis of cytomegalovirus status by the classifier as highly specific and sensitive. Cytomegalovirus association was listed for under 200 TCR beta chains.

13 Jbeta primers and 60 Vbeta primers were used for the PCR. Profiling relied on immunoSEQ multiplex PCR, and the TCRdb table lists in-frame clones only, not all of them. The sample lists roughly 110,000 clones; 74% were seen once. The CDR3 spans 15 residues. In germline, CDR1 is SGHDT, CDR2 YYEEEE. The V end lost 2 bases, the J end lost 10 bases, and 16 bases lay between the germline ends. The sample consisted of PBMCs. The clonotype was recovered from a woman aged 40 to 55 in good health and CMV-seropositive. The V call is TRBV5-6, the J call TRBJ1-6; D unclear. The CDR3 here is CASSFPPDLWSPLHF. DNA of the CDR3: TGTGCCAGCAGCTTTCCCCCAGATTTATGGTCACCCCTCCACTTT.